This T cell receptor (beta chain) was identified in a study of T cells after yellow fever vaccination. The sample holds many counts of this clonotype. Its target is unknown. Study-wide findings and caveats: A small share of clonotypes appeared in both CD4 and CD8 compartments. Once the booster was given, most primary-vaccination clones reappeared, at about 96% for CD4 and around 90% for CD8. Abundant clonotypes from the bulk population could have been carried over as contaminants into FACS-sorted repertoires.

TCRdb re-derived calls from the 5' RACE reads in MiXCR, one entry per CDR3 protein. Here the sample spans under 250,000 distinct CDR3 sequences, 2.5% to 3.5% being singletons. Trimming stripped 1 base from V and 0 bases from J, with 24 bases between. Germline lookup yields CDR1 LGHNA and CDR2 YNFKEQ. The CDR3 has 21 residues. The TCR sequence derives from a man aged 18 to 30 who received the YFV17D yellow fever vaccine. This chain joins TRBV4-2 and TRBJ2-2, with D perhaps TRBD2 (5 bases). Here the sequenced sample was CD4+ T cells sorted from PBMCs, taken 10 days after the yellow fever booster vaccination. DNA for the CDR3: TGTGCCAGCAGCCAAGGTCGAGGGCGCGAAAACCTCTTCGCGAACACCGGGGAGCTGTTTTTT. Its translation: CASSQGRGRENLFANTGELFF.